Sequencing of this T cell receptor beta chain was carried out in a study of cytomegalovirus exposure and HLA in healthy donors (dated by TCRdb to 2016 to 2017). Some background on the complete study: A later analysis indicated that the 95 to 150 validation repertoires were generated on the platform also employed for the approximately 700 repertoires of the first cohort. To predict cytomegalovirus infection status, the study combined high-throughput TCR immunosequencing, statistical association of individual TCRs with disease status, and machine learning. The study aimed to test whether signatures of past pathogen exposure could be identified by cataloging public T cell receptors. A separate validation cohort of roughly 110 different subjects was used in addition to the roughly 700-subject first cohort.

Donors formed part of the validation cohort, which comprised about 130 subjects and was distinct from the first cohort of under 850 subjects. CDR1 SGHAT and CDR2 FQNNGV were looked up in the germline V gene. V sheds 2 bases and J sheds 5 bases, leaving 8 bases between their ends. Inclusive of the bounding cysteine and phenylalanine, the CDR3 is 13 residues long. Solely the CDR3 DNA is kept, with 39 bases framed from the first base. Here is what the overall study found, with its caveats: Across donors, most TCR sequences were observed very rarely, whereas some public TCRs were present in many individuals. In the study, around 150 TCR beta chains were listed as associated with cytomegalovirus. A few of the identified cytomegalovirus-associated TCR beta chains were confirmed in vitro to be specific for cytomegalovirus antigens. A later analysis lacked HLA typing for the validation cohort, so it scored co-occurrence in that cohort across all 110 or so repertoires. The authors suggested that the approach could potentially be extended to other disease states and immunological phenotypes. The classifier was reported to diagnose cytomegalovirus status with high specificity and sensitivity in both the original and validation cohorts. A later analysis found that TCRs clustered in the first cohort also tended to co-occur in the 130 or so validation repertoires, with just under 95% of cluster scores above 0.

Remarks on this clone: It has no known antigen specificity. Base qualities are not at hand, and no much larger clone is one base apart.

Receptor libraries were prepared by the immunoSEQ multiplex PCR assay. On the authors' methods: To diagnose cytomegalovirus status from the catalog of TCR beta chain sequences, a statistical classification framework was built. Held by TCRdb, this immuneACCESS table contains in-frame sequences only and omits some clones. Under half of the omission traces to an unresolved V gene where checked; the cause of the rest is unknown. V and J calls plus clone size are reproduced from that table; the DNA served to infer D and trimming. The sample yields approximately 210,000 clones; 85% to 90% were counted once. The top ten constitute just under 3% of the sample.

The chain is encoded by TRBV11-2 joined to TRBJ2-3; TRBD2 might be the D gene, on 5 matching bases. The source material was PBMCs. The source of this sequence is a woman aged 18-29 years in good health and CMV-seronegative. In nucleotides, the sequence is TGTGCCAGCAGCTTACCGGCGGGAGATACGCAGTATTTT. The resulting protein is CASSLPAGDTQYF.